This T cell receptor beta chain originates from a study of human T cells and chemical hapten exposure. This clonotype occurred many times. Its antigen is currently unknown. The time point was: patch test 3, about 24 weeks after DPC sensitization. Sample treatment: therapeutic diphenylcyclopropenone sensitization with weekly scalp DPC. Donors were 18 to 70-year-old alopecia patients suitable for DPC. It was unfractionated whole blood from which total RNA was extracted. Germline CDR1 reads KGHSH; CDR2 reads LQKENI. The ends were cut back, 4 bases at V and 3 bases at J, with 15 bases in the middle. This CDR3 has 15 residues. Study conclusions and caveats: In comparison with controls, expanded TCRs gave rise to a significantly larger number of large CDR3 similarity clusters.

What the library attached to individual cDNA molecules were unique molecular identifiers. TCRdb ran MiXCR on the RACE reads and lists one entry per CDR3 protein. The profile shows about 92,000 distinct CDR3 sequences, roughly 11% of them singletons. This TCR derives from a woman aged 30 to 39 with alopecia areata. Some clones in this sample may be carry-over from other donors' samples. The material sequenced was whole blood, taken in connection with sensitization to the hapten diphenylcyclopropenone (DPC). The V and J genes are TRBV18 and TRBJ1-2; D unclear. CDR3 DNA: TGTGCCAGCTCACAGCCCGGAGGAGGTGACTATGGCTACACCTTC. Translating it yields CASSQPGGGDYGYTF. Drawing the rest from reference TRBV18 and TRBJ1-2, the complete variable domain is NAGVMQNPRHLVRRRGQEARLRCSPMKGHSHVYWYRQLPEEGLKFMVYLQKENIIDESGMPKERFSAEFPKEGPSILRIQQVVRGDSAAYFCASSQPGGGDYGYTFGSGTRLTVV.